This TCR beta chain comes out of a study of CD8 T cells in Susac syndrome. Across the study: There were Susac syndrome patients who were therapy-naive at blood draw, others on corticosteroids, and others on intravenous immunoglobulin alone.

RNA in amounts of roughly 0.5 to 1 ug was reverse transcribed with random hexamers. Amplification of TCR beta CDR3 used immunoSEQ multiplex PCR across 54 Vbeta and 13 Jbeta. Each CDR3 protein is one row after TCRdb ran MiXCR on the immunoSEQ multiplex PCR reads. The repertoire holds about 120,000 distinct CDR3 sequences, 95% to 96% seen once, with roughly 0.14% in the top ten. The sequencing input was CD4+ T cells from PBMCs. This sequence was found in a human donor with Susac syndrome.

The CDR3 region has the DNA TGTGCCAGTAGTCCAATTTCCACCGGGGAGCTGTTTTTT. Translation: CASSPISTGELFF. The chain has TRBV19 and TRBJ2-2; D remains unclear. Trimming took off 5 bases at V and 4 bases at J, with 8 bases between the two ends. The CDR3 covers 13 residues. Germline assignment: CDR1 LNHDA and CDR2 SQIVND (reference sequence).